One and the same sample provided the 16 T cell receptor beta chains below, sequenced in a study of blood T cell repertoires in COVID-19. The repertoire was sequenced with immunoSEQ multiplex PCR; TCRdb's copy has only in-frame clones and lacks some. This table has roughly 160,000 clones, about 87% appearing once. The source material was peripheral blood. Receptors were obtained from a man aged 60 to 75 with acute or convalescent COVID-19.

The chain is built from TRBV7-2 and TRBJ1-1; perhaps TRBD1 as D (5 bases). There are 14 residues in the CDR3. Germline assignment: CDR1 SGHTA and CDR2 FQGNSA. V dropped 8 bases and J dropped 4 bases, with 17 bases sitting between them. CDR3 amino acids: CASLRAGPATEAFF. The CDR3 coding sequence is TGTGCCAGCCTCCGGGCAGGGCCGGCCACTGAAGCTTTCTTT.

The V gene is TRBV6-5, the J gene TRBJ2-2, with D tentatively TRBD1 (5 bases). CDR3 length equals 13 residues. The germline gives CDR1 MNHEY, CDR2 SVGAGI. V lost 9 bases, J lost 4 bases, and 12 bases lay in between. The CDR3 DNA is TGTGCCAGAAGTCAGGGTGCCACCGGGGAGCTGTTTTTT. It specifies CARSQGATGELFF.

The chain has TRBV11-2 and TRBJ1-4; 9 nucleotides agree with TRBD1. CDR1 SGHAT and CDR2 FQNNGV come from the germline V gene. The CDR3 length is 16 residues. The V segment lost 2 bases and the J segment 8 bases; nucleotides outside the gene matches: 9. The CDR3 loop is CASSLTADRGGEKLFF. In DNA, the CDR3 is TGTGCCAGCAGCTTAACTGCGGACAGGGGAGGGGAAAAACTGTTTTTT.

The rearrangement uses TRBV18 and TRBJ2-7; 9 positions agree with TRBD1. CDR1 KGHSH and CDR2 LQKENI come from the germline V gene. This CDR3 region has 14 residues. With V trimmed by 6 bases and J by 2 bases, 5 bases remained unmatched. The CDR3 nucleotides are TGTGCCAGCTCGCTCGGACAGGGGCCCTACGAGCAGTACGTC. Its protein is CASSLGQGPYEQYV.

The chain recombines TRBV6-5 with TRBJ2-3; D not resolved. Germline-derived CDR1 and CDR2 are MNHEY and SVGAGI. This CDR3 spans 15 amino acids. Trimming shortened V by 4 bases and J by 0 bases, and 11 bases separated the two germline ends. The CDR3, as DNA: TGTGCCAGCAGTTCCGCGGCAATTAGCACAGATACGCAGTATTTT. This translates into CASSSAAISTDTQYF.

The table lists this clone with a count of one. The chain couples TRBV28 to TRBJ2-5; a possible D gene is TRBD1 (6 bases). This CDR3 has 13 amino acids. The V and J ends lost 4 bases and 5 bases respectively, with 11 bases between them. Germline loops: CDR1 MDHEN, CDR2 SYDVKM. CDR3 DNA: TGTGCCAGCAGTTACAGGGTCGGGGAGACCCAGTACTTC. Its translation: CASSYRVGETQYF.

The J gene is TRBJ2-6, the V gene TRBV25-1; D might be TRBD2 (6 bases). The germline CDR1 and CDR2 sequences are MGHDK and SYGVNS. The CDR3 sequence is 17 residues long. V was shortened by 1 base and J by 4 bases, with 14 bases between the two germline ends. In DNA, the CDR3 is TGTGCCAGCAGTGAATTACAGAGCGGGCCCGGGGCCAACGTCCTGACTTTC. Translating it yields CASSELQSGPGANVLTF.

The genes are TRBV14 and TRBJ1-2; 9 bases agree with TRBD1. J lost 8 bases, V lost 0 bases, and 4 bases had no gene match. The CDR3 sequence is 14 residues long. Germline CDR1 is SGHDN and CDR2 is FVKESK. CDR3 protein: CASSQDTGGNGYTF. The CDR3 DNA reads TGTGCCAGCAGCCAAGATACAGGGGGCAACGGCTACACCTTC.

In regard to this clone: At the DNA level, this CDR3 is encoded by other sequences in the same sample as well. The chain combines TRBV5-1 with TRBJ1-1; possible D gene TRBD1, 6 bases. In germline, CDR1 is SGHRS, CDR2 YFSETQ. V was cut by 4 bases and J by 1 base, with 8 bases left in between. The CDR3 contains 13 residues. Written as DNA, the CDR3 is TGCGCCAGCAGCCAGGGGTGGAACACTGAAGCTTTCTTT. It translates to CASSQGWNTEAFF. Looking up the rest from reference TRBV5-1 and TRBJ1-1 gives the full variable domain: KAGVTQTPRYLIKTRGQQVTLSCSPISGHRSVSWYQQTPGQGLQFLFEYFSETQRNKGNFPGRFSGRQFSNSRSEMNVSTLELGDSALYLCASSQGWNTEAFFGQGTRLTVV.

The gene calls are TRBV9 and TRBJ2-1; 9 bases match TRBD2. The CDR3 runs 15 residues. The V gene's germline CDR1 is SGDLS and CDR2 YYNGEE. J gave up 10 bases and V 3 bases, and 11 bases lay outside the gene matches. The chain's CDR3 is CASSAIAGAPDEQFF. The DNA for the CDR3 is TGTGCCAGCAGCGCCATAGCGGGGGCGCCTGACGAGCAGTTCTTC.

The V gene is TRBV24-1, the J gene TRBJ2-3; D is unresolved. The CDR3 is made up of 12 amino acids. Per the germline V gene, CDR1 is KGHDR and CDR2 is SFDVKD. V lost 4 bases and J lost 6, with 7 bases in between. The CDR3 reads CATSDPLDTQYF. CDR3 sequence (DNA): TGTGCCACCAGTGACCCTCTCGATACGCAGTATTTT.

The gene calls are TRBV7-2 and TRBJ2-4; a possible D gene is TRBD2 (6 bases). CDR1 is SGHTA and CDR2 is FQGNSA in the germline V gene. CDR3 length: 13 amino acids. V dropped 4 bases and J dropped 8 bases, with 12 bases sitting between them. CDR3 sequence reads: CASSSGRGDIQYF. CDR3 DNA sequence: TGTGCCAGCAGCTCGGGCCGCGGGGACATTCAGTACTTC.

The chain links TRBV7-9 to TRBJ1-2; the D gene is possibly TRBD1 (5 bases). With 3 bases removed from V and 7 bases from J, the gap between germline ends came to 18 bases. This CDR3 has 15 amino acids. Germline V gives CDR1 SEHNR, CDR2 FQNEAQ (reference sequence). CDR3 protein: CASSLIQGTVGGYTF. CDR3 in DNA: TGTGCCAGCAGCTTGATCCAGGGTACGGTCGGTGGCTACACCTTC.

The J gene is TRBJ1-2, the V gene TRBV19; 7 nucleotides match TRBD1. Germline CDR1 is LNHDA and CDR2 is SQIVND (reference sequence). J gave up 1 base and V 7 bases, and 12 bases lay outside the gene matches. This CDR3 region has 16 residues. The CDR3 is CASKPPGTVLNYGYTF. In DNA form, the CDR3 reads TGTGCCAGTAAACCACCCGGGACAGTCCTTAACTATGGCTACACCTTC.

This rearrangement joins TRBV4-2 to TRBJ1-5; D unclear. Deletions cut 4 bases from V and 0 bases from J, with 7 bases between. The V gene's germline CDR1 is LGHNA and CDR2 YNFKEQ. The CDR3 totals 14 residues. This chain's CDR3 is CASSPQNSNQPQHF. The DNA of the CDR3 is TGTGCCAGCAGCCCGCAGAATAGCAATCAGCCCCAGCATTTT.

The chain has TRBV3-1 (or the pseudogene TRBV3-2) and TRBJ2-7, with TRBD2 matching 13 bases. This CDR3 comprises 16 residues. Losses at the gene ends were 3 bases for V and 6 bases for J; bases not matched to a gene: 8. The germline CDR1 and CDR2 sequences are LGHDT and YNNKEL (reference sequence). CDR3 DNA sequence: TGTGCCAGCAGCCAGGGGTATGGACTAGCGGGAGTCGAGCAGTACTTC. Encoded protein: CASSQGYGLAGVEQYF.